One and the same sample provided the 10 T cell receptor beta chains below, sequenced in a study of blood T cell repertoires in COVID-19. Method: immunoSEQ multiplex PCR; TCRdb's copy keeps in-frame clones and lacks some. Of 150,000 or so clones in the sample, 70% to 80% were seen once. The sample was peripheral blood. The receptors stem from a woman aged 70-85 years with COVID-19, enrolled during active disease.

The V gene is TRBV5-1, the J gene TRBJ1-2; D remains unclear. The CDR3 is 14 amino acids. The germline V gene encodes CDR1 SGHRS and CDR2 YFSETQ. V gave up 4 bases and J gave up 1 base, with 11 bases separating them. The CDR3 sequence is CASSPNSLNYGYTF. For the CDR3, the DNA is TGCGCCAGCAGCCCGAACAGCCTTAACTATGGCTACACCTTC.

The chain couples TRBV10-3 to TRBJ2-7; D may be TRBD1 (5 bases). Germline CDR1 ENHRY, CDR2 SYGVKD. The V gene lost 8 bases and the J gene lost 1 base, with 12 bases spanning the gap. The CDR3 loop spans 13 amino acids. CDR3 nucleotides: TGTGCCATCCTCCAGGGAAATTCCTACGAGCAGTACTTC. This sequence encodes CAILQGNSYEQYF.

On this clone: The junction does not match germline at one end; this may be a read error. The rearrangement links TRBV11-3 to TRBJ2-2; TRBD2 might be the D (6 bases). Looked up from germline, CDR1 is SGHNT and CDR2 is YENEEA. The CDR3 runs 12 residues. Here the CDR3 DNA reads TGTGCCAGCAGCTTTATAGGAGGGGCGCTGTTTTTT. Translation: CASSFIGGALFF. The whole variable domain, remainder taken from reference TRBV11-3 and TRBJ2-2, is EAGVVQSPRYKIIEKKQPVAFWCNPISGHNTLYWYLQNLGQGPELLIRYENEEAVDDSQLPKDRFSAERLKGVDSTLKIQPAELGDSAVYLCASSFIGGALFFGEGSRLTVL.

V usage is TRBV18 and J usage is TRBJ2-3, with 7 bases aligning to TRBD1. This CDR3 has 13 amino acids. The V gene's germline CDR1 is KGHSH and CDR2 LQKENI. J was trimmed by 4 bases and V by 6 bases; bases with no gene match: 4. CDR3 protein: CASSPGQSDTQYF. CDR3 bases: TGTGCCAGCTCGCCGGGACAGTCAGATACGCAGTATTTT.

The chain recombines TRBV21-1 with TRBJ1-2; the table's TRBD1 call for D was not verified on the DNA. TRBV21-1 is termed a pseudogene. The CDR3 covers 17 residues. The CDR3 region is CASSSPGQGVGGYGYTF. The DNA of the CDR3 is TGTGCCAGCAGCTCCCCGGGACAGGGGGTAGGTGGCTATGGCTACACCTTC.

V and J are TRBV7-3 and TRBJ1-1; possible D gene TRBD1, 5 bases. Germline-derived CDR1 and CDR2 are SGHTA and FQGTGA. The CDR3 length is 12 residues. Trimming shortened V by 8 bases and J by 2 bases, and 9 bases separated the two germline ends. CDR3: CASSQGNTEAFF. As DNA, the CDR3 is TGTGCCAGCTCGCAGGGAAACACTGAAGCTTTCTTT.

Worth noting for this clone: This sample includes further DNA sequences coding for the same CDR3. The chain employs TRBV9 and TRBJ2-1; D possibly corresponds to TRBD2 (5 bases). The CDR3 is made up of 15 amino acids. The germline gives CDR1 SGDLS, CDR2 YYNGEE. V lost 4 bases to trimming and J lost 0 bases, with 11 bases between them. CDR3: CASSPSGSSYNEQFF. The CDR3 region has the DNA TGTGCCAGCAGCCCATCGGGAAGCTCCTACAATGAGCAGTTCTTC.

The J gene is TRBJ2-5, the V gene TRBV12-2; the table's D call TRBD2 went unverified against the DNA. TRBV12-2 is termed a pseudogene. CDR3 length: 14 amino acids. CDR3 DNA sequence: TGTGCAAGTCGTTCGAGAGGCCCTCCGTGGACCCAGTACTTC. It encodes CASRSRGPPWTQYF.

The chain links TRBV5-4 to TRBJ2-1; D possibly corresponds to TRBD2 (6 bases). The CDR3 covers 15 residues. CDR1 is SGHNT and CDR2 is YYREEE in the germline V gene (reference sequence). Deletions cut 4 bases from V and 0 bases from J, with 11 bases between. The CDR3: CASSPTGDSYNEQFF. In DNA, the CDR3 is TGTGCCAGCAGCCCTACGGGGGACTCCTACAATGAGCAGTTCTTC.

The gene calls are TRBV23-1 and TRBJ1-2; a possible D gene is TRBD1 (5 bases). TRBV23-1 is classed as an ORF, of uncertain function. Trimming removed 3 bases from V and 8 bases from J, with 10 bases in between. The CDR3 loop spans 12 amino acids. The CDR3 DNA reads as TGCGCCAGCAGTCAGGGGGGTGGGGGCTACACCTTC. This encodes CASSQGGGGYTF.